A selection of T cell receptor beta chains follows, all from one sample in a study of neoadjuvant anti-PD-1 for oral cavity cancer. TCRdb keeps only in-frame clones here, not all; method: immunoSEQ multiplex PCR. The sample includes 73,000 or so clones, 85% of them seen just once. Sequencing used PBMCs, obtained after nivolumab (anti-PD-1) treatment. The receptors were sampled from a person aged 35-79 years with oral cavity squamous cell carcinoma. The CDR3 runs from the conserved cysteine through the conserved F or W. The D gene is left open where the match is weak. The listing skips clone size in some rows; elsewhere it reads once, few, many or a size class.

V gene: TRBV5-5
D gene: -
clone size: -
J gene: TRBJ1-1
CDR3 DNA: TGTGCCAGCGGACCTGCCGGGACCCTCAACACTGAAGCTTTCTTT
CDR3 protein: CASGPAGTLNTEAFF

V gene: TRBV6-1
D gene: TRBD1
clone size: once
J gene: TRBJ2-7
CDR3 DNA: TGTGCCACCAGGGACAGGGTCTACGAGCAGTACTTC
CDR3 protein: CATRDRVYEQYF

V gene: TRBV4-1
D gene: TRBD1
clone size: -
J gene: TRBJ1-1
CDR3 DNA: TGCGCCAGCAGCCCGGGACAGTGGGGGAACACTGAAGCTTTCTTT
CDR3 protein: CASSPGQWGNTEAFF

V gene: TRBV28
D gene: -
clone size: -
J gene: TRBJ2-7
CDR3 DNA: TGTGCCAGCAGTTTAGGACTCACCGGCTACGAGCAGTACTTC
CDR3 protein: CASSLGLTGYEQYF

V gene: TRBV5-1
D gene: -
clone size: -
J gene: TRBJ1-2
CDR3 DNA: TGCGCCAGCAGCTCCGGCGCAGGGTTCGGCGGCTACACCTTC
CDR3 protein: CASSSGAGFGGYTF

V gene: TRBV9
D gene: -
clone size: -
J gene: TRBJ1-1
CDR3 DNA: TGTGCCAGCAGCGTAGGGGGGGACGTGAACACTGAAGCTTTCTTT
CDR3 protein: CASSVGGDVNTEAFF

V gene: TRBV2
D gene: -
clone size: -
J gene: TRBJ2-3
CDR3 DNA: TGTGCCAGCAGTCCGGGAACAGATACGCAGTATTTT
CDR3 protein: CASSPGTDTQYF

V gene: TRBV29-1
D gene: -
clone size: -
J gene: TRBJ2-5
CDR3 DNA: TGCAGCGTTGAACTAGGGACCCCGCGAGGGGAGGCCCAGTACTTC
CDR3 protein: CSVELGTPRGEAQYF

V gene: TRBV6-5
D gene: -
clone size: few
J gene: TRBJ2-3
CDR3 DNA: TGTGCCAGCAGTTGGGGCAGGGGAACAGATACGCAGTATTTT
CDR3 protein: CASSWGRGTDTQYF

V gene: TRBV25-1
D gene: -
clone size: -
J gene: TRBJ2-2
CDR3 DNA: TGTGCCAGCAGCCGGGACCAGAACACCGGGGAGCTGTTTTTT
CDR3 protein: CASSRDQNTGELFF

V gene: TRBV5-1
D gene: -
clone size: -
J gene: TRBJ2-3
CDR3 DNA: TGCGCCAGCAGCGGGTGGACCTCTAGCACAGATACGCAGTATTTT
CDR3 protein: CASSGWTSSTDTQYF

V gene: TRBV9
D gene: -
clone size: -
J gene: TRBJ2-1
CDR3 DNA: TGTGCCAGCAGCGTAAGGGCTAGCGTGTACAATGAGCAGTTCTTC
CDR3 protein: CASSVRASVYNEQFF

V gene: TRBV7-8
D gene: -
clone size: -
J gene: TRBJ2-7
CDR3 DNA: TGTGCCAGCAGCTTCGCGGAGATTAAGGGCGAGCAGTACTTC
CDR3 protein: CASSFAEIKGEQYF

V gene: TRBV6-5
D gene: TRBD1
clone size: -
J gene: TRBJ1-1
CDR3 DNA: TGTGCCAGCAAGACAGGGTCGAGGGGGAACACTGAAGCTTTCTTT
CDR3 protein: CASKTGSRGNTEAFF

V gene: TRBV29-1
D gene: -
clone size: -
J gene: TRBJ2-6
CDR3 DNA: TGCAGCGTCGGGACCCAAACTGGGGCCAACGTCCTGACTTTC
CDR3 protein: CSVGTQTGANVLTF

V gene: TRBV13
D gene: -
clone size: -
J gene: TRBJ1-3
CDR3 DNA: TGTGCCAGCAGCCGGACAAAGAAGGGGTCCGGAAACACCATATATTTT
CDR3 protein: CASSRTKKGSGNTIYF

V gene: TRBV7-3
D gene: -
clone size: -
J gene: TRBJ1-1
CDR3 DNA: TGTGCCAGCAGCCTGGAGGGTTTAGGTGAAGCTTTCTTT
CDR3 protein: CASSLEGLGEAFF